A selection of T cell receptor beta chains follows, all from one sample in a study of cytomegalovirus exposure and HLA in healthy donors. Using immunoSEQ multiplex PCR, the repertoire was profiled, and TCRdb retains in-frame clones only, with some absent. The sample shows 65,000 to 75,000 clones, 65% to 70% of them seen only once. Sequencing was performed on PBMCs. The receptor source for this set is a woman in her 30s in good health and CMV-seronegative. The conserved cysteine and the conserved F or W are not part of the CDR3 here. Fields, in order: V gene, J gene, D gene, CDR3 protein. The D gene is left open where the match is weak.

>TRBV5-4|TRBJ2-1|TRBD2
ASSAISGGAVEQF
>TRBV6-1|TRBJ2-5|TRBD2
ASSHGPGGETQY
>TRBV27|TRBJ2-7|TRBD2
ASRGRGAGAYEQY
>TRBV4-2|TRBJ1-2|.
ASSPTRMAGYGYT
>TRBV11-2|TRBJ2-1|TRBD2
ASSMGLAGAGEQF
>TRBV7-9|TRBJ1-4|.
ASSLGLNSPKSVEKLF
>TRBV9|TRBJ1-1|.
ASSLRQNTEAF
>TRBV5-4|TRBJ2-1|TRBD2
ASSSRGGENNEQF
>TRBV7-2|TRBJ1-1|.
ASSREGGWTEAF
>TRBV2|TRBJ1-1|.
ASTTTGQGTEAF
>TRBV6-1|TRBJ2-7|TRBD2
ASSRSGTYEQY